Given below is one T cell receptor beta chain in context. The germline CDR1 and CDR2 sequences are SGHVS and FNYEAQ. V lost 5 bases, J lost 4 bases, and 11 bases stayed unmatched. The CDR3 consists of 16 residues. This record belongs to a study of OX40 agonist ivuxolimab in advanced cancers. Produced via immunoSEQ multiplex PCR; TCRdb's table is partial and in-frame only. The repertoire includes tens of thousands of clones, about 81% of them detected once, and approximately 1.6% sits in the top ten. The chain links TRBV7-6 to TRBJ2-5, with 9 bases that match TRBD1. The starting material was CD4+ or CD8+ T cells sorted from blood, obtained in a trial of the OX40 agonist ivuxolimab. This clonotype originated in an adult with an advanced solid tumor such as melanoma, head and neck, liver or kidney cancer. The CDR3 coding sequence is TGTGCCAGCAGCCCGCTACAGGGGGCGGTTGGAGAGACCCAGTACTTC. This gives the protein CASSPLQGAVGETQYF.